The source of this TCR beta chain is a study of T cell responses to AZD1222 COVID-19 vaccine. Overall study findings and caveats: The sample set comprised mostly white British donors with more females, and clonal diversity was possibly underestimated. In all cases, repertoires were sampled only after the peak T cell response.

For this clone: Its antigen is unidentified.

TCRdb's copy holds only in-frame clones and misses some; the assay was immunoSEQ multiplex PCR. The sample yields roughly 140,000 clones, roughly 92% seen once. This CDR3 comprises 14 residues. In germline, CDR1 is SGHRS, CDR2 YFSETQ. The V end was cut by 0 bases, the J end by 4 bases, with 8 bases between. This sample comprised peripheral blood, obtained on day 0 of AZD1222 vaccination. The origin of this receptor is an adult in good health. The V call is TRBV5-1, the J call TRBJ1-3, with unresolved D. The CDR3 region is CASSLDRSGNTIYF. CDR3 DNA sequence: TGCGCCAGCAGCTTGGATCGATCCGGAAACACCATATATTTT.